A selection of T cell receptor beta chains follows, all from one sample in a study of cytomegalovirus exposure and HLA in healthy donors. Clones were sequenced by immunoSEQ multiplex PCR, and TCRdb holds only the in-frame ones, with some missing. The sample holds approximately 200,000 clones, roughly four fifths seen once. Sequenced sample: PBMCs. The receptors shown here come from a man younger than 45 in good health and CMV-seronegative. Each CDR3 is given with its conserved first and last residue. A D gene is named only where the DNA matches it firmly. Part of the rows lack a size; the others show once, few, many or a class for expanded clones.

J: TRBJ2-3
V: TRBV9
size: .
D: .
DNA: TGTGCCAGCAGCGTAGTCGCTGTCGACCCGCGCGGGGATACGCAGTATTTT
CDR3: CASSVVAVDPRGDTQYF

J: TRBJ1-2
V: TRBV6-5
size: .
D: TRBD1
DNA: TGTGCCACCCGGACAGGGCCCTATGGCTACACCTTC
CDR3: CATRTGPYGYTF

J: TRBJ2-7
V: TRBV7-9
size: .
D: .
DNA: TGTGCCAGCAGCTCAAACAGGGAGGGTGGGTCCTACGAGCAGTACTTC
CDR3: CASSSNREGGSYEQYF

J: TRBJ2-6
V: TRBV6-5
size: few
D: .
DNA: TGTGCCAGCAGTCCCACAGGGACTGGGGCCAACGTCCTGACTTTC
CDR3: CASSPTGTGANVLTF

J: TRBJ2-1
V: TRBV5-6
size: .
D: TRBD2
DNA: TGTGCCAGCAGCCGTAGGACTAGCGGGAGCTCCTACAATGAGCAGTTCTTC
CDR3: CASSRRTSGSSYNEQFF

J: TRBJ2-7
V: TRBV28
size: once
D: TRBD1
DNA: TGTGCCAGTCGGACAGGCAACTACGAGCAGTACTTC
CDR3: CASRTGNYEQYF

J: TRBJ1-5
V: TRBV9
size: .
D: .
DNA: TGTGCCAGCAGCCGACTCCCGCGGGGGGATCAGCCCCAGCATTTT
CDR3: CASSRLPRGDQPQHF

J: TRBJ2-7
V: TRBV5-1
size: .
D: .
DNA: TGCGCCAGCAGCTTAGGGACACCCTACGAGCAGTACTTC
CDR3: CASSLGTPYEQYF

J: TRBJ2-1
V: TRBV7-3
size: .
D: TRBD2
DNA: TGTGCCAGCAGCCCGCTAGCGGGAGGATGGAATGAGCAGTTCTTC
CDR3: CASSPLAGGWNEQFF

J: TRBJ2-7
V: TRBV7-9
size: .
D: .
DNA: TGTGCCAGCAGCTTATCAGGCGAGCAGTACTTC
CDR3: CASSLSGEQYF

J: TRBJ2-1
V: TRBV27
size: .
D: .
DNA: TGTGCCAGCAGCCTTAATGGCTATGAGCAGTTCTTC
CDR3: CASSLNGYEQFF

J: TRBJ2-1
V: TRBV6-5
size: .
D: .
DNA: TGTGCCAGCAGTCTCCCGGGTCCTCCCAATGAGCAGTTCTTC
CDR3: CASSLPGPPNEQFF

J: TRBJ2-1
V: TRBV7-3
size: few
D: TRBD2
DNA: TGTGCCAGCAGCCCTGGACTAGCGGCATACAATGAGCAGTTCTTC
CDR3: CASSPGLAAYNEQFF

J: TRBJ1-4
V: TRBV5-1
size: .
D: TRBD1
DNA: TGCGCCAGCAGCGAAGGGACAGGGACTAATAATGAAAAACTGTTTTTT
CDR3: CASSEGTGTNNEKLFF

J: TRBJ1-5
V: TRBV19
size: .
D: .
DNA: TGTGCCAGTAGTATGGGGAGATACGGCAATCAGCCCCAGCATTTT
CDR3: CASSMGRYGNQPQHF

J: TRBJ1-5
V: TRBV27
size: .
D: .
DNA: TGTGCCAGCAGTCCGACAGCGTATCAGCCCCAGCATTTT
CDR3: CASSPTAYQPQHF

J: TRBJ1-1
V: TRBV6-6
size: few
D: TRBD1
DNA: TGTGCCAGCAGTTACTCGATTGAACAGGGGAGGACTGAAGCTTTCTTT
CDR3: CASSYSIEQGRTEAFF

J: TRBJ2-1
V: TRBV7-3
size: .
D: TRBD2
DNA: TGTGCCAGCAGCTTAGGCGGGACTATTCGCTCCTACAATGAGCAGTTCTTC
CDR3: CASSLGGTIRSYNEQFF

J: TRBJ1-2
V: TRBV6-1
size: .
D: TRBD1
DNA: TGTGCCAGCGCCACCTACAGGGGGCCACTCGGCTACACCTTC
CDR3: CASATYRGPLGYTF

J: TRBJ2-7
V: TRBV7-9
size: .
D: .
DNA: TGTGCCAGCAGCTTACTCCTAGGCGGCTACGAGCAGTACTTC
CDR3: CASSLLLGGYEQYF

J: TRBJ2-1
V: TRBV7-9
size: .
D: TRBD1
DNA: TGTGCCAGCAGCTTAGGACAGGGGGATTACAATGAGCAGTTCTTC
CDR3: CASSLGQGDYNEQFF

J: TRBJ2-6
V: TRBV28
size: .
D: TRBD1
DNA: TGTGCCAGCAGTGTAGGGACAGCAAAGTCCCTGTCTGGGGCCAACGTCCTGACTTTC
CDR3: CASSVGTAKSLSGANVLTF

J: TRBJ2-5
V: TRBV5-1
size: once
D: TRBD2
DNA: TGCGCCAGCAGGTTGGAAGGGACTAGCATTGAGACCCAGTACTTC
CDR3: CASRLEGTSIETQYF

J: TRBJ2-1
V: TRBV5-1
size: .
D: .
DNA: TGCGCCAGCAGCCCTCAGGACAGCTCCTACAATGAGCAGTTCTTC
CDR3: CASSPQDSSYNEQFF

J: TRBJ2-5
V: TRBV4-1
size: .
D: TRBD1
DNA: TGCGCCAGCAGCCCTAGGACAGGGACCCAAGAGACCCAGTACTTC
CDR3: CASSPRTGTQETQYF

J: TRBJ1-2
V: TRBV30
size: .
D: TRBD1
DNA: TGTGCCTGGACAGGGGGCGCCGACTATGGCTACACCTTC
CDR3: CAWTGGADYGYTF

J: TRBJ1-1
V: TRBV28
size: .
D: .
DNA: TGTGCCAGCAGTCTCCCTTCACGGTTTATCACTGAAGCTTTCTTT
CDR3: CASSLPSRFITEAFF

J: TRBJ2-3
V: TRBV11-2
size: .
D: .
DNA: TGTGCCAGCAGGAGTCCCGGCACAGATACGCAGTATTTT
CDR3: CASRSPGTDTQYF

J: TRBJ1-6
V: TRBV5-1
size: .
D: .
DNA: TGCGCCAGCAGCTTGGAATCGAATTCACCCCTCCACTTT
CDR3: CASSLESNSPLHF

J: TRBJ1-5
V: TRBV28
size: .
D: .
DNA: TGTGCCAGCAGTTCCCTCAATCAGCCCCAGCATTTT
CDR3: CASSSLNQPQHF

J: TRBJ2-7
V: TRBV7-6
size: .
D: TRBD1
DNA: TGTGCCAGCAGCCCCCTCCCGGGGGACAGGGGGCTTTACGAGCAGTACTTC
CDR3: CASSPLPGDRGLYEQYF

J: TRBJ2-3
V: TRBV27
size: .
D: TRBD2
DNA: TGTGCCAGCAGTAGAGCAACACTAGCGGGGCCTTCAGATACGCAGTATTTT
CDR3: CASSRATLAGPSDTQYF

J: TRBJ2-7
V: TRBV9
size: .
D: TRBD1
DNA: TGTGCCAGCAGCGCTGATACCAGGGGGAGTAAGCAGTACTTC
CDR3: CASSADTRGSKQYF

J: TRBJ2-5
V: TRBV11-2
size: .
D: TRBD2
DNA: TGTGCCAGCAGCTTAGGAGCGGGAGGGCTACGAGAGACCCAGTACTTC
CDR3: CASSLGAGGLRETQYF

J: TRBJ2-1
V: TRBV9
size: .
D: TRBD2
DNA: TGTGCCAGCAGCGTGAGGACTAGCGGGAAGGAGCAGTTCTTC
CDR3: CASSVRTSGKEQFF

J: TRBJ2-7
V: TRBV18
size: .
D: .
DNA: TGTGCCAGCTCACCACCTCCAGGGTCCTACGAGCAGTACTTC
CDR3: CASSPPPGSYEQYF

J: TRBJ1-4
V: TRBV5-8
size: .
D: .
DNA: TGTGCCAGCAGCCTAGGAAGGATACCAACTAATGAAAAACTGTTTTTT
CDR3: CASSLGRIPTNEKLFF

J: TRBJ2-2
V: TRBV5-1
size: .
D: TRBD1
DNA: TGCGCCAGCAGCTTATTTGGGACAGATAACACCGGGGAGCTGTTTTTT
CDR3: CASSLFGTDNTGELFF

J: TRBJ1-2
V: TRBV7-9
size: once
D: .
DNA: TGTGCCAGCAGCTCTCAACTCTCCTTACAGGGAACCTATGGCTACACCTTC
CDR3: CASSSQLSLQGTYGYTF

J: TRBJ2-1
V: TRBV4-1
size: .
D: TRBD1
DNA: TGCGCCAGCAGCCGGAAAGAGACAGGGAATTACAATGAGCAGTTCTTC
CDR3: CASSRKETGNYNEQFF

J: TRBJ1-2
V: TRBV10-3
size: .
D: TRBD1
DNA: TGTGCCATCAGTGGTGAGACAGGGTATGGCTACACCTTC
CDR3: CAISGETGYGYTF

J: TRBJ2-7
V: TRBV7-7
size: .
D: .
DNA: TGTGCCAGCAGCTTGGCGGTATCCTACGAGCAGTACTTC
CDR3: CASSLAVSYEQYF

J: TRBJ1-1
V: TRBV6-4
size: few
D: .
DNA: TGTGCCAGCAGTGACTCGGACAGAAACACTGAAGCTTTCTTT
CDR3: CASSDSDRNTEAFF

J: TRBJ1-1
V: TRBV7-3
size: .
D: .
DNA: TGTGCCAGCAGCTCCTCCGGCGGTCTCGTGAACACTGAAGCTTTCTTT
CDR3: CASSSSGGLVNTEAFF

J: TRBJ1-2
V: TRBV4-2
size: .
D: TRBD1
DNA: TGTGCCAGCAGCCAAGTATGGCAGGGGGCTGACGGCTACACCTTC
CDR3: CASSQVWQGADGYTF

J: TRBJ2-5
V: TRBV9
size: once
D: .
DNA: TGTGCCAGCAGCGTAGATGGGTCGGAGAAAGAGACCCAGTACTTC
CDR3: CASSVDGSEKETQYF

J: TRBJ2-7
V: TRBV2
size: .
D: .
DNA: TGTGCCAGCAGTGGCCAGATCCCTTTTGAGCAGTACTTC
CDR3: CASSGQIPFEQYF

J: TRBJ2-1
V: TRBV6-1
size: once
D: TRBD1
DNA: TGTGCCAGCAGTGAGGGGGACAGGATCCGGGGCAATGAGCAGTTCTTC
CDR3: CASSEGDRIRGNEQFF

J: TRBJ1-2
V: TRBV27
size: .
D: .
DNA: TGTGCCAGCAGTTCTAGAGGGTCTTTGTATGGCTACACCTTC
CDR3: CASSSRGSLYGYTF

J: TRBJ2-7
V: TRBV4-1
size: few
D: .
DNA: TGCGCCAGCAGCCAATCGGGGAGCGCGGCCGCCCTGAACTACGAGCAGTACTTC
CDR3: CASSQSGSAAALNYEQYF